This T cell receptor beta chain was recorded in a study of early T cells in non-severe SARS-CoV-2 infection. Individual cDNA molecules carried attached unique molecular identifiers. From the 5' RACE reads, TCRdb called clonotypes with MiXCR, one entry per CDR3 protein. Of more than 20,000 distinct CDR3 sequences listed, 3.5% to 4.5% are singletons. The CDR3 extends over 14 amino acids. Trimming took 1 base from V and 1 from J, leaving 10 bases between them. The germline V gene encodes CDR1 GTSNPN and CDR2 SVGIG (reference sequence). This clonotype was found many times. The source is an adult who was a healthcare worker with PCR-confirmed SARS-CoV-2 infection or an uninfected control (not recorded which). The chain uses TRBV30 and TRBJ1-1, with D possibly being TRBD1 (6 bases). The sequenced sample was whole blood. DNA of the CDR3: TGTGCCTGGAGTGGGTTACAGGGGAACACTGAAGCTTTCTTT. Protein sequence: CAWSGLQGNTEAFF.